A single sample gave rise to the 29 T cell receptor beta chains below, sequenced in a study of T cells in Graves' hyperthyroidism and ophthalmopathy. Amplified TCR beta CDR3 regions came from RNA transcripts. When the TCR CDR3 underwent first-round RT-PCR, the HTBI primer set was used. TCRdb processed the multiplex PCR reads anew with MiXCR; each CDR3 protein has one entry. The table records 300,000 to 450,000 distinct CDR3 sequences, around 18% of them present only once. Material: blood. All receptors derive from a woman aged 35 to 49 with Graves' ophthalmopathy.

The sample holds many counts of this clonotype. This chain uses TRBV12-3 or TRBV12-4 with TRBJ1-1, with a possible D match to TRBD1 (5 bases). Trimming pared 5 bases from V and 1 base from J, leaving 20 bases between. The CDR3 is 17 amino acids. CDR3 region: CASSRPEGRERNTEAFF. Here the CDR3 DNA reads TGTGCCAGCAGTCGACCCGAGGGCAGGGAGAGGAACACTGAAGCTTTCTTT.

This chain uses TRBV6-1 with TRBJ2-7; 11 bases map to TRBD1. This CDR3 comprises 14 residues. From germline, CDR1 is MNHNS and CDR2 SASEGT. The J segment lost 8 bases and the V segment lost 1 base, leaving 4 bases of the junction unmatched. CDR3 in amino acids: CASSEGTGGGQQYF. In DNA, the CDR3 is TGTGCCAGCAGTGAAGGGACAGGGGGCGGTCAGCAGTACTTC.

At least ten counts were recorded for this clonotype. The chain is built from TRBV6-2 or TRBV6-3 and TRBJ1-5, with unresolved D. Germline CDR1 and CDR2: MNHEY and SVGEGT. V was shortened by 1 base and J by 4 bases, with 8 bases between the two germline ends. The CDR3 has 14 residues. The CDR3 here is CASSYLGRNQPQHF. DNA for the CDR3: TGTGCCAGCAGTTACTTGGGGAGAAATCAGCCCCAGCATTTT.

Notes on this clonotype: A much larger clone lies one base from this, so it may be a read error. This chain joins TRBV30 and TRBJ2-7; D is possibly TRBD1 (5 bases). The CDR3 runs to 13 residues. The ends were cut back, 8 bases at V and 6 bases at J, with 20 bases in the middle. The germline V gene has CDR1 GTSNPN and CDR2 SVGIG (reference sequence). The CDR3 here is CARMGQGWGEQYF. CDR3 in DNA: TGTGCCCGGATGGGGCAGGGTTGGGGCGAGCAGTACTTC.

The V gene is TRBV7-9, the J gene TRBJ2-7, with TRBD1 matching 10 bases. J gave up 7 bases and V 5 bases, and 8 bases lay outside the gene matches. This CDR3 comprises 14 residues. CDR1 is SEHNR, CDR2 FQNEAQ, per germline (reference sequence). The CDR3 here is CASSAGTGVEEQYF. CDR3 DNA: TGTGCCAGCAGCGCAGGGACAGGGGTGGAGGAGCAGTACTTC.

This clonotype came up many times. The rearrangement joins TRBV6-1 to TRBJ2-5, with 10 bases matching TRBD2. J gave up 10 bases and V 8 bases, and 10 bases lay outside the gene matches. The CDR3 is made up of 13 amino acids. Germline V CDR1 and CDR2: MNHNS, SASEGT. CDR3 bases: TGTGCCAGCGCTCCCTTCGGGACTAGCGACCAGTACTTC. It codes for CASAPFGTSDQYF.

In its sample, this clonotype was seen many times. V gene TRBV5-4 combines with J gene TRBJ1-1, with D tentatively TRBD1 (5 bases). V gave up 5 bases and J gave up 4 bases, with 15 bases separating them. This CDR3 has 14 residues. Germline CDR1 and CDR2: SGHNT and YYREEE (reference sequence). For the CDR3, the DNA is TGTGCCAGCAGTCAACCAGGGAGGAGCACTGAAGCTTTCTTT. This codes for CASSQPGRSTEAFF.

The table lists this clonotype with many counts. CDR3 DNA sequence: TGTGCCAGCAGTCCATACGACAGGGACACCGGGGAGCTGTTTTTT. The encoded protein is CASSPYDRDTGELFF. The rearrangement uses TRBV27 and TRBJ2-2; 7 bases fit TRBD1. The CDR3 runs to 15 residues. Germline CDR1 reads MNHEY; CDR2 reads SMNVEV (reference sequence). Germline trimming cut 5 bases from V and 3 bases from J; bases unmatched to any gene: 6.

This clonotype was observed at least ten times. This chain links TRBV9 with TRBJ2-5; TRBD2 agrees at 11 bases. Trimming at V came to 4 bases and at J to 5 bases, leaving 1 base not matched to a gene. The CDR3 is 13 amino acids. The germline V gene encodes CDR1 SGDLS and CDR2 YYNGEE. CDR3 coding DNA: TGTGCCAGCAGCTCTAGCGGGAGGGAGACCCAGTACTTC. It translates to CASSSSGRETQYF.

The chain employs TRBV24-1 and TRBJ1-1; D gene ambiguous. V shed 7 bases and J shed 6 bases, with 20 bases lying between them. The CDR3 sequence is 15 residues long. Looked up from germline, CDR1 is KGHDR and CDR2 is SFDVKD. The CDR3 nucleotides read TGTGCCACCAGCTTACTCCTGGGAAGCGCCTCTGAAGCTTTCTTT. Translated: CATSLLLGSASEAFF.

This clonotype has a count of ten or more. The chain employs TRBV29-1 and TRBJ1-2; 7 bases align to TRBD1. CDR1 is SQVTM, CDR2 ANQGSEA, per germline. The CDR3 sequence is 19 residues long. V lost 2 bases and J lost 2; bases outside the gene matches: 20. CDR3 in DNA: TGCAGCGTTGAAACGTTTAGATGGACAGGTGAGAAGACAAACTATGGCTACACCTTC. This encodes CSVETFRWTGEKTNYGYTF.

This clonotype occurred many times. This chain joins TRBV6-1 and TRBJ1-1, with 7 bases aligning to TRBD1. The V and J ends lost 6 bases and 5 bases, in that order; junction bases with no gene match: 6. This CDR3 contains 13 residues. Germline loops: CDR1 MNHNS, CDR2 SASEGT. The CDR3 DNA follows: TGTGCCAGCAGAGACAGGGCATTTACTGAAGCTTTCTTT. It encodes CASRDRAFTEAFF.

This clonotype was found a few times. This chain uses TRBV12-3 or TRBV12-4 with TRBJ1-5; 7 bases line up with TRBD1. Trimming removed 5 bases from V and 8 bases from J; junction bases left unmatched: 9. The CDR3 spans 14 residues. CDR3 bases: TGTGCCAGCAGTCACACGACAGGGCTAGAGCCCCAGCATTTT. It specifies CASSHTTGLEPQHF.

This clonotype was seen at least ten times. The chain employs TRBV29-1 and TRBJ1-5; D is undetermined. The CDR3 sequence is 10 residues long. V shed 6 bases and J shed 7 bases, with 7 bases lying between them. CDR1 and CDR2 (germline): SQVTM, ANQGSEA. The CDR3 DNA follows: TGCAGCGTCGCCCTACAGCCCCAGCATTTT. Protein: CSVALQPQHF.

The rearrangement uses TRBV6-2 or TRBV6-3 and TRBJ2-4, with D perhaps TRBD1 (5 bases). V lost 0 bases and J 7 bases, leaving 10 bases between the germline ends. The CDR3 consists of 14 residues. Germline CDR1 is MNHEY and CDR2 is SVGEGT. CDR3: CASSYSQGANIQYF. Written as DNA, the CDR3 is TGTGCCAGCAGTTACTCGCAGGGCGCGAACATTCAGTACTTC.

Concerning this clonotype itself: With a much larger clone just one base away, this may be a read error. The chain uses TRBV6-1 and TRBJ2-7, with D perhaps TRBD1 (6 bases). V shed 6 bases and J shed 3 bases, with 18 bases lying between them. In germline, CDR1 is MNHNS, CDR2 SASEGT. This CDR3 spans 15 amino acids. The chain's CDR3 is CASRQITGFFYEQYF. CDR3 nucleotide sequence: TGTGCCAGCAGGCAAATAACAGGGTTCTTCTACGAGCAGTACTTC.

This clonotype came up many times. In DNA, the CDR3 is TGTGCCAGCAGTTTAAGTAGAAGAGCTATCTACGAGCAGTACTTC. Residues: CASSLSRRAIYEQYF. This chain connects TRBV28 to TRBJ2-7, with D unclear. CDR1 MDHEN and CDR2 SYDVKM come from the germline V gene. The CDR3 consists of 15 residues. Trimming cost V 2 bases and J 3 bases, with 14 bases left between them.

This clonotype was found many times. The chain carries TRBV12-3 or TRBV12-4 and TRBJ2-7; 8 nucleotides match TRBD2. CDR3 size: 14 residues. V shed 6 bases, J shed 5 bases, and the junction held 9 bases outside the gene matches. The CDR3 loop reads CASRPTSGGNEQYF. CDR3 bases: TGTGCCAGCAGGCCAACTAGCGGCGGCAACGAGCAGTACTTC.

This clonotype was detected many times. The CDR3: CASAPGHPEETQYF. CDR3 bases: TGTGCCAGCGCCCCGGGACATCCAGAAGAGACCCAGTACTTC. V usage is TRBV6-1 and J usage is TRBJ2-5; D is possibly TRBD1 (6 bases). There are 14 residues in the CDR3. Germline-derived CDR1 and CDR2 are MNHNS and SASEGT. V was clipped by 8 bases and J by 3 bases, with 16 bases between them.

This clonotype was counted many times. The chain joins TRBV7-9 to TRBJ1-2; D perhaps matches TRBD1 (5 bases). Between the trimmed V and J ends, which lost 4 bases and 6 bases, there was a span of 15 bases. This CDR3 region has 14 residues. Germline assignment: CDR1 SEHNR and CDR2 FQNEAQ (reference sequence). The CDR3 reads CASSSSWGGNGYTF. CDR3 coding DNA: TGTGCCAGCAGCTCTAGCTGGGGGGGGAATGGCTACACCTTC.

In its sample, this clonotype was seen many times. The V call is TRBV5-5, the J call TRBJ1-5; D gene uncertain. The germline CDR1 and CDR2 sequences are SGHKS and YYEKEE (reference sequence). CDR3 length: 14 amino acids. The V end was cut by 0 bases, the J end by 6 bases, with 10 bases between. The CDR3 loop is CASSLAVRFQPQHF. The DNA for the CDR3 is TGTGCCAGCAGCTTGGCTGTCCGCTTTCAGCCCCAGCATTTT.

There are many counts of this clonotype. The gene calls are TRBV28 and TRBJ2-2; 11 positions agree with TRBD2. Per the germline V gene, CDR1 is MDHEN and CDR2 is SYDVKM. The CDR3 length is 18 residues. V lost 7 bases to trimming and J lost 0 bases; unmatched junction nucleotides: 10. In nucleotides, the CDR3 is TGTGCCAGCACCACCGGGACTAGCGGCCTCGCGAACACCGGGGAGCTGTTTTTT. Its translation is CASTTGTSGLANTGELFF.

The chain joins TRBV28 to TRBJ2-7, with 9 bases fitting TRBD1. With V trimmed by 8 bases and J by 6 bases, 11 bases remained unmatched. Germline assignment: CDR1 MDHEN and CDR2 SYDVKM. This CDR3 has 14 residues. CDR3 bases: TGTGCCAGCCGATATTCCGGGACAGGGACCGAGCAGTACTTC. Residues: CASRYSGTGTEQYF.

This clonotype was seen ten or more times. The chain combines TRBV19 with TRBJ1-5, with a tentative D call TRBD1 (6 bases). CDR1 is LNHDA, CDR2 SQIVND, per germline (reference sequence). This CDR3 region has 15 residues. The ends were cut back, 6 bases at V and 3 bases at J, with 15 bases in the middle. The CDR3 coding sequence is TGTGCCAGTAGCAAGGGGGGGGTTGCCAATCAGCCCCAGCATTTT. Protein sequence: CASSKGGVANQPQHF.

This chain joins TRBV29-1 and TRBJ2-7, with TRBD2 matching over 10 bases. Germline CDR1 reads SQVTM; CDR2 reads ANQGSEA. V lost 4 bases, J lost 7 bases, and 7 bases stayed unmatched. The length of the CDR3 is 13 residues. In DNA, the CDR3 is TGCAGCGTTGCTAGGACTAGCGGTTGGGAGCAGTACTTC. Encoded protein: CSVARTSGWEQYF.

This clonotype was found many times. V is TRBV11-2 and J is TRBJ2-7; 9 bases are a match to TRBD2. Germline lookup yields CDR1 SGHAT and CDR2 FQNNGV. J gave up 7 bases and V 5 bases, and 21 bases lay outside the gene matches. There are 18 residues in the CDR3. DNA of the CDR3: TGTGCCAGCAGCAACCACCCCAGAGTAATAGCGGGAGTCGGGGAGCAGTACTTC. This gives the protein CASSNHPRVIAGVGEQYF.

This clonotype was found many times. This chain uses TRBV28 with TRBJ1-1, with D tentatively TRBD1 (5 bases). V lost 3 bases to trimming and J lost 11 bases, with 19 bases between them. The CDR3 has 14 residues. Per germline, CDR1 MDHEN and CDR2 SYDVKM. Written as DNA, the CDR3 is TGTGCCAGCAGTTTGGCCCGCACAGCGGGGCAGGCTTTCTTT. Translating it yields CASSLARTAGQAFF.

This clonotype was counted only a few times. The genes are TRBV27 and TRBJ2-4; 8 nucleotides agree with TRBD1. J lost 9 bases, V lost 5 bases, and 12 bases had no gene match. The CDR3 runs 15 residues. CDR1 is MNHEY, CDR2 SMNVEV, per germline (reference sequence). For the CDR3, the DNA is TGTGCCAGCAGTACCGGACAGGGTAGTTCTCCCATTCAGTACTTC. It codes for CASSTGQGSSPIQYF.

Only one count was recorded for this clonotype. The chain employs TRBV7-2 and TRBJ1-2, with 7 bases matching TRBD1. Germline V CDR1 and CDR2: SGHTA, FQGNSA. This CDR3 has 14 amino acids. Trimming at V came to 2 bases and at J to 3 bases, leaving 3 bases not matched to a gene. CDR3 DNA sequence: TGTGCCAGCAGCTTACGAGGGACAGACTATGGCTACACCTTC. Protein sequence: CASSLRGTDYGYTF.